The rows below give T cell receptor beta chains drawn from one sample of a study of CD8 T cells in ankylosing spondylitis. TCRdb fed the 5' RACE reads into MiXCR, producing one record per CDR3 protein. The sample includes hundreds of thousands of distinct CDR3 sequences, about 10% seen only once; the top ten take just over 0.5%. The source material was blood, either unsorted or a sorted T cell fraction (not recorded which). Every receptor here comes from a male donor with ankylosing spondylitis. The CDR3 runs from the conserved cysteine through the conserved F or W. A D gene is named only where the DNA matches it firmly. Not every row has a clone size; where given, it reads once, few, many or a size class.

size: few; V: TRBV18; D: NA; J: TRBJ2-5; DNA: TGTGCCAGCTCACCCTTGACGGTACAAGAGACCCAGTACTTC; CDR3: CASSPLTVQETQYF
size: few; V: TRBV7-2; D: TRBD2; J: TRBJ2-3; DNA: TGTGCCAGCAGCCCAAGGACTAGCGGGGGGTTCACAGATACGCAGTATTTT; CDR3: CASSPRTSGGFTDTQYF
size: few; V: TRBV6-5; D: TRBD1; J: TRBJ2-7; DNA: TGTGCCAGCAGTTACTCGAGGCAGGGGGACGAGCAGTACTTC; CDR3: CASSYSRQGDEQYF
size: few; V: TRBV18; D: NA; J: TRBJ1-1; DNA: TGTGCCAGCCGCCGTACCGGTGAAGCTTTCTTT; CDR3: CASRRTGEAFF
size: NA; V: TRBV7-6; D: TRBD2; J: TRBJ2-2; DNA: TGTGCCAGCAGCAGAGTAGCGGGAGGGCAGACCGGGGAGCTGTTTTTT; CDR3: CASSRVAGGQTGELFF
size: NA; V: TRBV20-1; D: NA; J: TRBJ1-5; DNA: TGCAGTGCTAGAGATACCGGGTACTATCAGCCCCAGCATTTT; CDR3: CSARDTGYYQPQHF
size: few; V: TRBV2; D: NA; J: TRBJ2-5; DNA: TGTGCCAGCAGGTACTCGTTGGTTGGCCAGTACTTC; CDR3: CASRYSLVGQYF
size: few; V: TRBV20-1; D: NA; J: TRBJ2-5; DNA: TGCAGTGCTGCCGGCAGGACGGGAGAGACCCAGTACTTC; CDR3: CSAAGRTGETQYF
size: few; V: TRBV5-6; D: TRBD2; J: TRBJ2-7; DNA: TGTGCCAGCAGCTCCCTTGTGCGGGGGGTCTACGAGCAGTACTTC; CDR3: CASSSLVRGVYEQYF
size: NA; V: TRBV5-6; D: NA; J: TRBJ2-5; DNA: TGTGCCAGCAGCTTGAATGGGGCCCTCCAAGAGACCCAGTACTTC; CDR3: CASSLNGALQETQYF
size: few; V: TRBV28; D: NA; J: TRBJ2-3; DNA: TGTGCCAGCAGTTTAACGCTAGTCACAGATACGCAGTATTTT; CDR3: CASSLTLVTDTQYF
size: many; V: TRBV20-1; D: NA; J: TRBJ2-5; DNA: TGCAGTGCTACCCACCGGGGGCAAGAGACCCAGTACTTC; CDR3: CSATHRGQETQYF
size: many; V: TRBV20-1; D: NA; J: TRBJ1-1; DNA: TGCAGTGCTGAAATGAGGACTGAAGCTTTCTTT; CDR3: CSAEMRTEAFF
size: many; V: TRBV20-1; D: NA; J: TRBJ1-5; DNA: TGCAGTGCCAGGGTCCCGGGCTCTCCTGGGCCCCAGCATTTT; CDR3: CSARVPGSPGPQHF
size: few; V: TRBV11-2; D: NA; J: TRBJ1-6; DNA: TGTGCCAGCAGCCCCTGGCGTGGGGGACTCCACTTT; CDR3: CASSPWRGGLHF
size: NA; V: TRBV5-1; D: TRBD2; J: TRBJ2-1; DNA: TGCGCCAGCTGGAGCGGGAGGGCTAATGAGCAGTTCTTC; CDR3: CASWSGRANEQFF
size: NA; V: TRBV9; D: NA; J: TRBJ2-3; DNA: TGTGCCAGCAGCGTAGGAGGACTCTCGGATACGCAGTATTTT; CDR3: CASSVGGLSDTQYF
size: many; V: TRBV7-8; D: NA; J: TRBJ2-5; DNA: TGTGCCAGCAACCGGCCTCAAGAGACCCAGTACTTC; CDR3: CASNRPQETQYF
size: few; V: TRBV9; D: NA; J: TRBJ1-1; DNA: TGTGCCAGCAGCGCTGCGGACTTGCGGGCTTTCTTT; CDR3: CASSAADLRAFF
size: NA; V: TRBV7-8; D: NA; J: TRBJ2-2; DNA: TGTGCCAGCAGCCCCTGGGTAGCCGGCGGGGAGCTGTTTTTT; CDR3: CASSPWVAGGELFF
size: few; V: TRBV4-3; D: NA; J: TRBJ1-2; DNA: TGCGCCAGCAGTGACGACTACAGGGTAGCTAACTATGGCTACACCTTC; CDR3: CASSDDYRVANYGYTF
size: many; V: TRBV12-5; D: NA; J: TRBJ2-5; DNA: TGTGCTAGTGGTACCTGGGAGACCCAGTACTTC; CDR3: CASGTWETQYF
size: many; V: TRBV29-1; D: NA; J: TRBJ2-1; DNA: TGCAGCGTCCGAGGGAGGGGGGATTACAATGAGCAGTTCTTC; CDR3: CSVRGRGDYNEQFF
size: few; V: TRBV11-1; D: TRBD1; J: TRBJ1-1; DNA: TGTGCCAGCAGCACCATACCGAACCGGGACAGGGGGCCGAACACTGAAGCTTTCTTT; CDR3: CASSTIPNRDRGPNTEAFF
size: few; V: TRBV6-1; D: TRBD1; J: TRBJ1-2; DNA: TGTGCCAGCAGAAAACAGGGGAACTATGGCTACACCTTC; CDR3: CASRKQGNYGYTF
size: NA; V: TRBV5-1; D: TRBD1; J: TRBJ1-3; DNA: TGCGCCAGCAGCTCGGACAGGATTTCTGGAAACACCATATATTTT; CDR3: CASSSDRISGNTIYF
size: NA; V: TRBV27; D: TRBD1; J: TRBJ2-1; DNA: TGTGCCAGCAGTCCCATGTGGCAGGGGGACAATGAGCAGTTCTTC; CDR3: CASSPMWQGDNEQFF
size: NA; V: TRBV6-5; D: NA; J: TRBJ2-7; DNA: TGTGCCAGCAGTTGGGGAGGAGAGCAGTACTTC; CDR3: CASSWGGEQYF
size: NA; V: TRBV7-2; D: NA; J: TRBJ2-7; DNA: TGTGCCAGCACTCCCAGGGGCGCCCTCTCCTACGAGCAGTACTTC; CDR3: CASTPRGALSYEQYF
size: NA; V: TRBV29-1; D: TRBD2; J: TRBJ2-7; DNA: TGCAGCGTTGAAGAAAGGCCTATAATCGGACTAGCGGTAGCCTACGAGCAGTACTTC; CDR3: CSVEERPIIGLAVAYEQYF
size: NA; V: TRBV6-5; D: NA; J: TRBJ2-1; DNA: TGTGCCAGCAGTTACAGGTCCGTCTGGGCATCCTCCTACAATGAGCAGTTCTTC; CDR3: CASSYRSVWASSYNEQFF
size: NA; V: TRBV5-1; D: NA; J: TRBJ2-3; DNA: TGCGCCAGCAGCTTGGAACCACCTAACGGGTTGGGAGATACGCAGTATTTT; CDR3: CASSLEPPNGLGDTQYF
size: few; V: TRBV20-1; D: NA; J: TRBJ1-2; DNA: TGCAGTGCTCGGGAGGGTTCGCAAGGCTACACCTTC; CDR3: CSAREGSQGYTF
size: few; V: TRBV7-9; D: NA; J: TRBJ2-1; DNA: TGTGCCAGCAGCTTAGGACTACGCTACAATGAGCAGTTCTTC; CDR3: CASSLGLRYNEQFF
size: many; V: TRBV10-3; D: NA; J: TRBJ2-3; DNA: TGTGCCATCAGTGGTTATACAGCTACCGATACGCAGTATTTT; CDR3: CAISGYTATDTQYF
size: NA; V: TRBV4-1; D: TRBD2; J: TRBJ2-5; DNA: TGCGCCAGCAGTTTGCGGGAGCGGGGGGAGACCCAGTACTTC; CDR3: CASSLRERGETQYF
size: few; V: TRBV3-1; D: TRBD2; J: TRBJ2-1; DNA: TGTGCCAGCAGCCTTGGCAGCGGGGGCCCCTCCTACAATGAGCAGTTCTTC; CDR3: CASSLGSGGPSYNEQFF
size: few; V: TRBV29-1; D: NA; J: TRBJ1-2; DNA: TGCAGCGTTGACCTTGCAGAAACCTATGGCTACACCTTC; CDR3: CSVDLAETYGYTF
size: NA; V: TRBV27; D: NA; J: TRBJ2-7; DNA: TGTGCCAGCAGTTTGGTCGGTATCTCCTCATACGAGCAGTACTTC; CDR3: CASSLVGISSYEQYF
size: NA; V: TRBV29-1; D: TRBD2; J: TRBJ2-1; DNA: TGCAGCGTTGAGGGCGGGAGGTTCTACAATGAGCAGTTCTTC; CDR3: CSVEGGRFYNEQFF
size: NA; V: TRBV7-9; D: NA; J: TRBJ1-3; DNA: TGTGCCAGCAGCGCTCAGGCTACCTCTGGAAACACCATATATTTT; CDR3: CASSAQATSGNTIYF
size: few; V: TRBV20-1; D: NA; J: TRBJ1-5; DNA: TGCAGTGCTAGAGATCCCCAGGTTCATAGCAATCAGCCCCAGCATTTT; CDR3: CSARDPQVHSNQPQHF
size: many; V: TRBV7-9; D: NA; J: TRBJ1-1; DNA: TGTGCCAGCACCGCCAGGGCCGAGGGGACTGAAGCTTTCTTT; CDR3: CASTARAEGTEAFF
size: few; V: TRBV18; D: NA; J: TRBJ2-7; DNA: TGTGCCAGCTCACCCGGGTCCTTCCCCTACGAGCAGTACTTC; CDR3: CASSPGSFPYEQYF
size: few; V: TRBV20-1; D: NA; J: TRBJ1-4; DNA: TGCAGTGCTAGAGATCGAGAAGGGAGCGGTGAAAAACTGTTTTTT; CDR3: CSARDREGSGEKLFF
size: many; V: TRBV28; D: TRBD1; J: TRBJ1-2; DNA: TGTGCCAGCAGGTTCACAGGGGCGGTCACCTTC; CDR3: CASRFTGAVTF
size: NA; V: TRBV11-3; D: NA; J: TRBJ2-1; DNA: TGTGCCAGCAGCTCTTACTTCGGGGCTTACAATGAGCAGTTCTTC; CDR3: CASSSYFGAYNEQFF
size: many; V: TRBV27; D: NA; J: TRBJ1-5; DNA: TGTGCCAGCATGAGCCGGAGCAATCAGCCCCAGCATTTT; CDR3: CASMSRSNQPQHF
size: NA; V: TRBV5-1; D: NA; J: TRBJ2-1; DNA: TGCGCCAGCAGCTTGGAATTAGCGGCCGTCGATGAGCAGTTCTTC; CDR3: CASSLELAAVDEQFF
size: many; V: TRBV7-9; D: NA; J: TRBJ2-7; DNA: TGTGCCAGCAGCTTAAGTCAGACGTACGAGCAGTACTTC; CDR3: CASSLSQTYEQYF
size: NA; V: TRBV14; D: NA; J: TRBJ2-1; DNA: TGTGCCAGCAGCCAAGGGAGACACAATGAGCAGTTCTTC; CDR3: CASSQGRHNEQFF
size: few; V: TRBV11-2; D: TRBD1; J: TRBJ2-7; DNA: TGTGCCAGCAGCCAGGGACAGGATGGGCAGTACTTC; CDR3: CASSQGQDGQYF
size: many; V: TRBV11-2; D: TRBD1; J: TRBJ1-1; DNA: TGTGCCAGCAGCTCCACAGGGGATTTGATTAAGGCTTTCTTT; CDR3: CASSSTGDLIKAFF